This T cell receptor (beta chain) derives from a study of brain T cells in children with intractable seizures (dated by TCRdb to the early 2020s). Turning to the overall study: Resected brain tissue from about 53 pediatric epilepsy surgery cases was initially screened for immune gene transcripts with a NanoString immunology panel. Among the roughly 12 selected surgery cases, pre-surgery blood was additionally sequenced for eight, leaving four cases with brain tissue only.

The CDR3 numbers 17 residues from cysteine through phenylalanine. Of all the DNA, just the CDR3 is kept, 51 bases in frame from base 1. CDR1 and CDR2, looked up from the germline V gene, are SGHRS and YFSETQ. V was cut back by 4 bases and J by 0 bases, leaving a gap of 19 bases between them. As regards this clone: No antigen is known for it. Base qualities are missing; no much larger clone stands one base away.

The immunoSEQ assay was used to generate TCR beta chain sequences from genomic DNA. The authors processed their data as follows. CDR3 sequences that did not begin with the conserved framework cysteine at position 104 were removed by hand. To get clonality, the normalized Shannon's Diversity Index was subtracted from one, giving values from 0 (maximal diversity) to 1 (oligoclonal). Chi-squared comparison-of-proportions tests were used to check whether the frequency of the same CDR3 differed between samples, for example brain versus blood. Public clonotypes were identified by searching immuneACCESS, and similarity to known antiviral clonotypes was assessed with the VDJdb browser. TCRdb obtained this table from immuneACCESS and retained in-frame rearrangements with V and J assigned. These tables miss some clones; where compared with another copy, unresolved V genes account for less than half of the shortfall, and the remainder is unexplained. For V, J and clone size, that table is used; D and trimming come from the DNA. This sample gives thousands of clones in total; around 82% of them show up just once. The ten largest clones add up to around 10% of the sample.

The time point label on this specimen signifies: resected brain tissue, or blood drawn just prior to surgery. The surgery cases showing the highest brain T cell transcript signatures were chosen for TCR beta chain sequencing of brain tissue and, when available, of blood. Before surgery, patients had received at least one anti-epileptic drug. The TCR-sequenced patients were children whose drug-resistant epilepsy was caused by tuberous sclerosis complex, focal cortical dysplasia, Rasmussen encephalitis or hemimegalencephaly. Brain samples consisted of frozen blocks of fresh involved resected tissue obtained at epilepsy surgery. Bulk genomic DNA was isolated from unsorted brain tissue and whole blood using the Monarch genomic DNA purification kit. The investigation overall reported the following: Viral specificity was inferred solely from CDR3 sequence similarity, and the HCMV serostatus of the patients was not known. Because pre- and post-surgery blood were sequenced to different depths, clones absent from the pre-surgery sample may reflect undersampling. Both public and private clones were found among the top 50 brain clonotypes, and the most abundant public CDR3 in each case closely resembled known HCMV, EBV or influenza A epitope-specific CDR3s.

This clonotype was obtained from a boy less than two years old with hemimegalencephaly and intractable seizures. The rearrangement joined TRBV5-1 to TRBJ1-2; the D gene is not confidently resolved. The sample here was resected brain tissue, taken at surgery. The CDR3 amino acid sequence is: CASSPERGRLANYGYTF. The DNA reads as follows: TGCGCCAGCAGCCCCGAGCGAGGGAGGTTAGCTAACTATGGCTACACCTTC.